The source of this T cell receptor (beta chain) is a study of tumor-infiltrating lymphocytes in primary liver carcinoma. Study-level points and caveats: Tumor top-250-clone fractions significantly exceeded those of blood (p = 0.039). About 7-24% of top clones, no more, were shared by all five regions.

Co-extraction of both nucleic acids (RNA and DNA) used about 17-31 mg of unsorted bulk tissue. Starting from approximately 500 ng of total RNA, TCR beta cDNA was produced with a primer in the constant region. Libraries of TCR beta came from three nested multiplex PCR rounds with slightly modified ARM-PCR. TCRdb fed the multiplex PCR reads into MiXCR, producing one record per CDR3 protein. The data contain roughly 120,000 distinct CDR3 sequences, 55% to 75% of them singletons. A word on this clonotype: No antigen is known for it.

This clonotype was sampled from a woman aged 55-70 years with primary liver carcinoma and hepatitis B virus infection. The specimen sequenced was liver tumor tissue from sampling region 3. Subset of the sample: tumor region T3, left-lateral pole.

CDR3 nucleotides: TGTGCCAGCAGCACCCAGGGGGGGTTCGGCAATGAGCAGTTCTTC. Protein: CASSTQGGFGNEQFF. The rearrangement links TRBV7-9 to TRBJ2-1; D assignment may be TRBD1 or TRBD2 (7 bases each). This CDR3 spans 15 amino acids. Trimming took 5 bases from V and 6 from J, leaving 17 bases between them. In germline, CDR1 is SEHNR, CDR2 FQNEAQ (reference sequence).